The text below deals with one TCR beta chain. What it binds is not known. The data stem from a study of CD8+ T cells in alopecia areata. Overall study results and limits: It was lesional scalp, especially alopecia totalis/universalis, that showed higher clonality than normal scalp.

Sequencing templates came from extracted RNA that was reverse transcribed into cDNA. Clones were read by immunoSEQ multiplex PCR, and TCRdb kept only the in-frame ones, dropping some. The sample lists 93,000 or so clones, approximately 58% occurring once. Cell sorting on a FACSAria was used to separate CD4+ and CD8+ T cells from the PBMCs. The V gene's germline CDR1 is KGHSH and CDR2 LQKENI. V shed 0 bases and J shed 9 bases, with 11 bases lying between them. CDR3 length: 13 residues. This clonotype originated in a human donor in good health. Sample: CD4+ T cells sorted from blood. This chain uses TRBV18 with TRBJ1-2, with no clear D. CDR3 amino acids: CASSPPGYPRYTF. The CDR3 region has the DNA TGTGCCAGCTCACCACCGGGCTACCCCCGCTACACCTTC.